The T cell receptor beta chain under discussion was sequenced for a study of blood T cell repertoires in COVID-19. Overall study: Donors in the United States, Italy and Spain gave samples during acute or convalescent COVID-19. PBMCs, B-cell-depleted T cells, or T cells provided the cDNA or gDNA that made up the material.

The junction had 8 bases not matched to a gene; V was cut back by 4 bases and J by 8 bases. This CDR3 spans 16 amino acids. Per the germline V gene, CDR1 is LGHNA and CDR2 is YSLEER. Study processing details: Quantification of nucleated cells was approximated via reference gene primer amplification. Data came from immunoSEQ multiplex PCR; TCRdb stores just in-frame clones and leaves some out. That table is the source of V, J and clone size, and D and trimming were worked out from the DNA. The top ten hold approximately 4% of the sample, which has about 160,000 clones, 86% seen once. This sequence joins TRBV4-3 and TRBJ2-1; TRBD2 matches at 13 bases. The source is a woman in her 70s with acute or convalescent COVID-19. Sequences were obtained from peripheral blood. CDR3 coding DNA: TGCGCCAGCAGCCTTTTACTAGCGGGAGGGCCTCATGAGCAGTTCTTC. Encoded protein: CASSLLLAGGPHEQFF.